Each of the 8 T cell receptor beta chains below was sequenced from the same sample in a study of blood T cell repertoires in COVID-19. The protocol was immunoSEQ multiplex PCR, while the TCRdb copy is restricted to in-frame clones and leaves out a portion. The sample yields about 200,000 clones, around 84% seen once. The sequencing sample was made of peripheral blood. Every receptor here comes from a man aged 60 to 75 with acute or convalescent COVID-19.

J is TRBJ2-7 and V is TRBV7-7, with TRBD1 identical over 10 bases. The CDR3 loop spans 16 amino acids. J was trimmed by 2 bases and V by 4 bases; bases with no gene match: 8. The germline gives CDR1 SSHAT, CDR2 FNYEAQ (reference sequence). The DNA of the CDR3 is TGTGCCAGCAGCTCGATGCCCGGGACAGGGGCCTACGAGCAGTACTTC. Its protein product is CASSSMPGTGAYEQYF.

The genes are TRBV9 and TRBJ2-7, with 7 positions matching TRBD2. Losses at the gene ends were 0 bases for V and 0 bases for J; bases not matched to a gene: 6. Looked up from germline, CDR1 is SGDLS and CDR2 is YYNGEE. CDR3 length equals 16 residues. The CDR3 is CASSVAASGSSYEQYF. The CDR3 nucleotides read TGTGCCAGCAGCGTAGCGGCTAGCGGATCCTCCTACGAGCAGTACTTC. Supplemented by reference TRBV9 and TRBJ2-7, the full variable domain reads DSGVTQTPKHLITATGQRVTLRCSPRSGDLSVYWYQQSLDQGLQFLIQYYNGEERAKGNILERFSAQQFPDLHSELNLSSLELGDSALYFCASSVAASGSSYEQYFGPGTRLTVT.

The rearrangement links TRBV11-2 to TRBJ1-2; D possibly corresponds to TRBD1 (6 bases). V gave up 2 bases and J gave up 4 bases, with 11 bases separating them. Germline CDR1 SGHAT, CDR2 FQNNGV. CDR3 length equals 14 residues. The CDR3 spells CASSLSDSSYGYTF. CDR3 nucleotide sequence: TGTGCCAGCAGCTTATCGGACAGTTCCTATGGCTACACCTTC.

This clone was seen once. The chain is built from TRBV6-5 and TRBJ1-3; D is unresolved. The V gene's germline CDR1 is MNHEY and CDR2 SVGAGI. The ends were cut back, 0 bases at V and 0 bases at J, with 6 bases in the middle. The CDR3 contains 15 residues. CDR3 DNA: TGTGCCAGCAGTTACTCCCCCCTCTCTGGAAACACCATATATTTT. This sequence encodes CASSYSPLSGNTIYF.

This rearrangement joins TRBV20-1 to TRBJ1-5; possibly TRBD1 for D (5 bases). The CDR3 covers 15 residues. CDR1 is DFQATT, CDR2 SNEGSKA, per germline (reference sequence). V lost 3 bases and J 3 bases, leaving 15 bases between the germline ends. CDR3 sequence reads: CSASTGGSVNQPQHF. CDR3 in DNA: TGCAGTGCTAGTACGGGGGGGTCAGTCAATCAGCCCCAGCATTTT.

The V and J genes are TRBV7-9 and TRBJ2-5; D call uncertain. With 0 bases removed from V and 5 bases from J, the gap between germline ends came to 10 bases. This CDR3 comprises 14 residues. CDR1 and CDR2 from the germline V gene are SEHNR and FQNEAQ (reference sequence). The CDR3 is CASSLASVRETQYF. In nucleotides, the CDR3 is TGTGCCAGCAGCTTAGCTTCTGTGAGGGAGACCCAGTACTTC.

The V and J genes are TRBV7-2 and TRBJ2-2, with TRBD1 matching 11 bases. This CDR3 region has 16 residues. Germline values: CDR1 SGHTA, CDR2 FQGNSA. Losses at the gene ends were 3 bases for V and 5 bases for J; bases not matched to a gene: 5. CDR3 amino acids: CASSLDRGRITGELFF. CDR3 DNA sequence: TGTGCCAGCAGCTTGGACAGGGGGCGAATTACCGGGGAGCTGTTTTTT.

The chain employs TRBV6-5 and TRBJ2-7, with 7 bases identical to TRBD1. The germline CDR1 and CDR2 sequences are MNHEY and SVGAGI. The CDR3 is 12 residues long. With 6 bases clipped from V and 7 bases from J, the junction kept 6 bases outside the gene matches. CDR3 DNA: TGTGCCAGCAGGTCGACAGGGCGGGAGCAGTACTTC. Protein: CASRSTGREQYF.